This T cell receptor (beta chain) was obtained from a study of CD8 T cells in Susac syndrome. Random hexamers served to reverse transcribe roughly 0.5 to 1 ug RNA. TCRdb itself ran the immunoSEQ multiplex PCR reads through MiXCR, one entry per CDR3 protein. The sample has approximately 300,000 distinct CDR3 sequences, approximately 90% seen once. With regard to this clonotype: Its antigen is still unknown.

The CDR3 length is 13 residues. Between the trimmed V and J ends, which lost 4 bases and 5 bases, there was a span of 10 bases. Study-wide findings and caveats: It was acknowledged in the study that its TCR sequencing and HLA analysis involved a relatively small number of individuals.

The chain recombines TRBV12-3 or TRBV12-4 with TRBJ2-3; D remains ambiguous. The sequenced material came from CD8+ T cells from PBMCs. This TCR came from a human donor with multiple sclerosis. The CDR3, as DNA: TGTGCCAGCAGTTATTGGACCAAAGATACGCAGTATTTT. Amino acids: CASSYWTKDTQYF.